Each of the 6 T cell receptor beta chains below was sequenced from the same sample in a study of blood T cells in healthy people across ages (dated by TCRdb to between 2014 and 2017). Receptor amplification or capture employed 5' RACE. Sequencing was carried out with an Illumina HiSeq 2500. A second PCR of roughly 6 to 11 cycles was run with a J-beta primer mix and a sample-barcoded 5' primer. TCRdb took the public reads, trimmed them with fastp at Q25, ran MiXCR for clone calling and kept in-frame beta chains. Rows matching on CDR3 protein sequence are summarized as one entry with the most common DNA and genes. This sample comprises about 970,000 distinct CDR3 sequences, just over 50% of them detected only once. About a fifth of the sample lies in the top ten. Sequencing was performed on blood. Source of these receptors: a woman aged 55-70 years in good health.

V usage is TRBV19 and J usage is TRBJ2-7; D is perhaps TRBD2 (5 bases). The J call could be wrong; TRBJ2-5 is a better fit for the DNA end. Germline V gene sequence: CDR1 LNHDA, CDR2 SQIVND (reference sequence). The CDR3 spans 19 residues. The DNA for the CDR3 is TGTGCCAGTAGTAGACGAGGGCCCGGGTCTTTTCGCAGACAAGAGACCCAGTACTTC. Amino acids: CASSRRGPGSFRRQETQYF.

This chain links TRBV27 with TRBJ2-1; D could derive from TRBD1 or TRBD2 (6 bases each). The V end lost 3 bases, the J end lost 7 bases, and 22 bases lay between the germline ends. The CDR3 sequence is 17 residues long. Germline V gene data show CDR1 as MNHEY and CDR2 as SMNVEV (reference sequence). In DNA form, the CDR3 reads TGTGCCAGCAGTTTGAGTCCAACGGGAGTAGGGGGGAATGAGCAGTTCTTC. Protein product: CASSLSPTGVGGNEQFF.

The V call is TRBV6-6, the J call TRBJ2-5; D is ambiguous. The germline V and J ends were trimmed by 0 bases and 5 bases, with 10 bases remaining between them. CDR3 size: 14 residues. Germline V gene lookup returns CDR1 MNHNY and CDR2 SVGAGI (reference sequence). This CDR3 reads CASSYSAREETQYF. CDR3 sequence (DNA): TGTGCCAGCAGTTACTCGGCCAGAGAGGAGACCCAGTACTTC.

In its sample, this clonotype was seen a few times. The junction and the germline gene differ at one end; a read error may be behind it. The rearrangement links TRBV3-1 to TRBJ2-4; D possibly corresponds to TRBD2 (6 bases). CDR3 length equals 14 residues. CDR1 and CDR2 from the germline V gene are LGHDT and YNNKEL (reference sequence). DNA of the CDR3: TGTGCCGGCAGCCGGGGGACCGTCGTAGACATTCAGTACTTC. The encoded protein is CAGSRGTVVDIQYF. The full variable domain, rest sourced from reference TRBV3-1 and TRBJ2-4, is DTAVSQTPKYLVTQMGNDKSIKCEQNLGHDTMYWYKQDSKKFLKIMFSYNNKELIINETVPNRFSPKSPDKAHLNLHINSLELGDSAVYFCAGSRGTVVDIQYFGAGTRLSVL.

The genes are TRBV6-2 or TRBV6-3 and TRBJ2-5; either TRBD1 or TRBD2 may supply D (5 bases each). Germline CDR1 reads MNHEY; CDR2 reads SVGEGT. The CDR3 runs 14 residues. V shed 8 bases and J shed 3 bases, with 16 bases lying between them. The CDR3 coding sequence is TGTGCCAGCGGGGAGACAGTGACGAAAGAGACCCAGTACTTC. Its protein product is CASGETVTKETQYF.

This chain connects TRBV12-3 or TRBV12-4 to TRBJ2-3; D is possibly TRBD2 (6 bases). This CDR3 has 14 residues. With 6 bases removed from V and 3 bases from J, the gap between germline ends came to 13 bases. As DNA, the CDR3 is TGTGCCAGCAGGAGAGTGGGAGGTACAGATACGCAGTATTTT. This encodes CASRRVGGTDTQYF.